The rows below give T cell receptor beta chains drawn from one sample of a study of cytomegalovirus exposure and HLA in healthy donors. The protocol was immunoSEQ multiplex PCR, while the TCRdb copy is restricted to in-frame clones and leaves out a portion. The sample contains about 140,000 clones, roughly 76% of which appear only once. Sample: PBMCs. Receptors were obtained from a female donor in good health and CMV-seronegative. Each CDR3 is given with its conserved first and last residue. The D gene is left open where the match is weak.

TRBJ2-7 - TRBV25-1 CASSAPGGDSRQYF
TRBJ2-1 - TRBV4-1 CVSSQGGGESFPYNEQFF
TRBJ2-7 TRBD2 TRBV15 CATSRGAGEYEQYF
TRBJ2-7 - TRBV7-8 CASGSRGMPYEQYF
TRBJ2-3 - TRBV27 CASSPGGHTDTQYF
TRBJ1-1 - TRBV7-9 CSSSFEGGDTEAFF
TRBJ1-2 TRBD1 TRBV2 CASRPQAGTGGDGYTF
TRBJ1-1 - TRBV19 CASSPPTGWDTEAFF
TRBJ2-1 - TRBV5-1 CASSLVGQEGEQFF
TRBJ1-2 TRBD1 TRBV27 CASSLLPPRDRGYGYTF
TRBJ1-4 - TRBV10-3 CATGAGNDEKLFF
TRBJ1-6 - TRBV27 CASSNEGGGAAYNSPLHF
TRBJ2-7 TRBD1 TRBV11-3 CASSLGGQDIPYEQYF
TRBJ1-2 TRBD1 TRBV18 CASSPPMMDRGHYGYTF
TRBJ2-5 TRBD2 TRBV4-2 CASSQGLAGGPSLQETQYF
TRBJ1-2 TRBD1 TRBV6-5 CASSYSLTGSNGYTF
TRBJ1-2 - TRBV19 CASSIEGGNYGYTF
TRBJ2-7 TRBD2 TRBV5-1 CASSLTVPGLAGPSYEQYF
TRBJ1-4 - TRBV11-2 CASSLDWQDNEKLFF
TRBJ2-1 TRBD1 TRBV5-4 CASSQGAEKYNEQFF
TRBJ2-3 TRBD2 TRBV9 CASSVGGGGTDTQYF
TRBJ2-1 - TRBV9 CASSVDTGRDNEQFF
TRBJ2-2 TRBD2 TRBV6-5 CASSYRGTMNTGELFF
TRBJ2-1 TRBD2 TRBV5-4 CASSLDGGGRPYNEQFF
TRBJ2-1 - TRBV9 CASSAAGLTYNEQFF
TRBJ2-7 - TRBV5-6 CASSFGSSYEQYF
TRBJ2-7 - TRBV14 CASSPGLYEQYF
TRBJ1-5 - TRBV28 CASHYSNQPQHF
TRBJ1-1 - TRBV5-1 CASSLEIGGEAFF
TRBJ2-7 TRBD2 TRBV7-9 CASSFGTSGSYEQYF
TRBJ2-7 TRBD1 TRBV19 CATGTGYEQYF
TRBJ2-7 TRBD1 TRBV6-5 CASSQGDRKVNEQYF
TRBJ2-1 TRBD1 TRBV5-1 CASSSRQGGGAYNEQFF
TRBJ1-1 - TRBV13 CASSLGRRLGGTEAFF
TRBJ2-5 - TRBV5-1 CASSGGVRADPGETQYF
TRBJ2-1 - TRBV7-9 CASSPPYYNEQFF
TRBJ2-3 TRBD2 TRBV13 CASTPGLAAYTDTQYF
TRBJ1-6 TRBD1 TRBV2 CASSEDLGTGNSPLHF
TRBJ2-7 - TRBV7-8 CASSLGQSIYEQYF
TRBJ1-2 TRBD1 TRBV4-1 CASSQADRGAGYTF
TRBJ1-1 - TRBV2 CASSEGVNTEAFF
TRBJ2-3 - TRBV7-6 CASSLAPDSDTQYF
TRBJ2-3 - TRBV27 CASSLAGLTDTQYF
TRBJ2-7 TRBD1 TRBV11-2 CASSTGQVRPGEQYF
TRBJ1-5 - TRBV6-5 CASSFNSNQPQHF
TRBJ2-3 - TRBV19 CASYDLASSSTDTQYF
TRBJ2-7 TRBD1 TRBV6-5 CASSYVGGSLYEQYF
TRBJ1-1 - TRBV19 CASSGGEGGAEAFF
TRBJ2-7 TRBD2 TRBV7-2 CASSLGAGGPKHIGEQYF
TRBJ2-7 TRBD1 TRBV7-9 CASSFGTGGEVGQYF